This T cell receptor beta chain was recorded in a study of HIV-infected patients and healthy controls. Only a few counts were recorded for this clonotype. CDR1 is ENHRY and CDR2 is SYGVKD in the germline V gene. CDR3 length: 13 amino acids. The ends were cut back, 10 bases at V and 3 bases at J, with 16 bases in the middle. TCRdb used MiXCR to reprocess the 5' RACE reads, holding one entry per CDR3 protein. This table has about 63,000 distinct CDR3 sequences, less than 20% appearing once. The V and J genes are TRBV10-3 and TRBJ2-7, with D perhaps TRBD2 (6 bases). This sequence originates from a human donor in good health. Sequencing input: CD4+ T cells from blood. The CDR3 coding sequence is TGTGCCACCAAGGAGGGTCAAGGCTACGAGCAGTACTTC. Its translation: CATKEGQGYEQYF.